These 8 T cell receptor beta chains were all obtained from the same sample, sequenced in a study of blood T cell repertoires in COVID-19. TCRdb's table, derived via immunoSEQ multiplex PCR, lists solely in-frame clones and lacks some. In the table there are roughly 230,000 clones, approximately 85% of which are singletons. Sequenced material: peripheral blood. The receptors here all came from a man aged 45-65 years with COVID-19, enrolled during active disease.

This chain uses TRBV18 with TRBJ1-5; 7 bases line up with TRBD1. The CDR3 is 17 amino acids. The J segment lost 0 bases and the V segment lost 9 bases, leaving 14 bases of the junction unmatched. From germline, CDR1 is KGHSH and CDR2 LQKENI. The CDR3, as DNA: TGTGCCAGTTTCGATACTCTAGGGGGCCGTAGCAATCAGCCCCAGCATTTT. As protein: CASFDTLGGRSNQPQHF.

This chain joins TRBV19 and TRBJ2-2, with 7 bases that match TRBD2. This CDR3 spans 16 amino acids. Germline V gene sequence: CDR1 LNHDA, CDR2 SQIVND (reference sequence). The ends lost 7 bases at V and 4 bases at J; junction bases unmatched: 12. In nucleotides, the CDR3 is TGTGCCAGTACTCTAGGGAGGGGATGGGGCACCGGGGAGCTGTTTTTT. Amino acids: CASTLGRGWGTGELFF.

The chain is built from TRBV2 and TRBJ1-1; D may be TRBD1 (5 bases). The CDR3 extends over 13 amino acids. Germline-derived CDR1 and CDR2 are SNHLY and FYNNEI. V was shortened by 4 bases and J by 4 bases, with 10 bases between the two germline ends. The CDR3 loop is CASSGSRATEAFF. Here the CDR3 DNA reads TGTGCCAGCAGTGGGTCCAGGGCCACTGAAGCTTTCTTT.

The V gene is TRBV5-1, the J gene TRBJ2-3, with 9 bases lining up with TRBD1. Germline V lookup: CDR1 SGHRS, CDR2 YFSETQ. V shed 3 bases and J 2 bases; nucleotides not matched to a gene: 10. The CDR3 consists of 17 residues. CDR3 DNA: TGCGCCAGCAGCTCGCACCCCGGGACAGGGTACACAGATACGCAGTATTTT. Translating gives CASSSHPGTGYTDTQYF.

V gene TRBV25-1 combines with J gene TRBJ2-2; D possibly corresponds to TRBD2 (6 bases). The germline V gene encodes CDR1 MGHDK and CDR2 SYGVNS. This CDR3 has 15 residues. Trimming removed 3 bases from V and 2 bases from J, with 10 bases in between. The CDR3 region is CASSEAGRNTGELFF. The CDR3 nucleotides read TGTGCCAGCAGTGAGGCGGGGAGAAACACCGGGGAGCTGTTTTTT. The variable domain in full, with the rest retrieved from reference TRBV25-1 and TRBJ2-2, is EADIYQTPRYLVIGTGKKITLECSQTMGHDKMYWYQQDPGMELHLIHYSYGVNSTEKGDLSSESTVSRIRTEHFPLTLESARPSHTSQYLCASSEAGRNTGELFFGEGSRLTVL.

This clone was observed a handful of times. CDR3 protein: CASHGVGTKNIQYF. CDR3 DNA sequence: TGTGCCAGCCACGGGGTGGGTACCAAAAACATTCAGTACTTC. V usage is TRBV28 and J usage is TRBJ2-4; D might be TRBD2 (5 bases). With 8 bases removed from V and 2 bases from J, the gap between germline ends came to 13 bases. This CDR3 region has 14 residues. CDR1 is MDHEN, CDR2 SYDVKM, per germline.

The chain couples TRBV29-1 to TRBJ2-3; D gene unclear. Germline V lookup: CDR1 SQVTM, CDR2 ANQGSEA. The CDR3 spans 13 residues. Trimming left V 6 bases short and J 4 bases short, with 14 bases between. Here the CDR3 reads CSVPHGYSDTQYF. DNA of the CDR3: TGCAGCGTCCCACACGGGTATTCAGATACGCAGTATTTT.

The gene calls are TRBV28 and TRBJ2-7; no clear D. Trimming stripped 4 bases from V and 2 bases from J, with 12 bases between. The CDR3 consists of 14 residues. Germline V gene sequence: CDR1 MDHEN, CDR2 SYDVKM. CDR3 residues: CASSSEPRTYEQYF. CDR3 in DNA: TGTGCCAGCAGTTCCGAGCCACGAACCTACGAGCAGTACTTC.